Listed here are 27 T cell receptor beta chains from one sample, sequenced in a study of T cells after yellow fever vaccination. TCRdb passed the 5' RACE reads through MiXCR, listing each CDR3 protein once. The sample has tens of thousands of distinct CDR3 sequences; approximately 12% are singletons. Sequenced material: CD8+ T cells not binding an NS4B(214-222) dextramer, sorted from PBMCs, taken 21 days after the first yellow fever vaccination. These TCRs come from a man aged 18 to 35 who received the YFV17D yellow fever vaccine.

In this sample, this clonotype turned up a few times. The chain employs TRBV5-4 and TRBJ1-2; the D is unclear. This CDR3 has 13 amino acids. Germline V CDR1 and CDR2: SGHNT, YYREEE (reference sequence). The V end lost 2 bases, the J end lost 6 bases, and 11 bases lay between the germline ends. In DNA, the CDR3 is TGTGCCAGCAGCTTTGGAGGGATCGATGGCTACACCTTC. Amino acid sequence: CASSFGGIDGYTF.

V is TRBV24-1 and J is TRBJ2-1, with 11 positions matching TRBD2. This CDR3 is built from 16 residues. The ends lost 3 bases at V and 3 bases at J; junction bases unmatched: 3. Germline-derived CDR1 and CDR2 are KGHDR and SFDVKD. CDR3 in amino acids: CATSDPGLAGYNEQFF. In DNA form, the CDR3 reads TGTGCCACCAGTGATCCCGGACTAGCGGGCTACAATGAGCAGTTCTTC.

The chain carries TRBV4-3 and TRBJ1-4; D is unresolved. V lost 2 bases, J lost 7 bases, and 20 bases lay in between. The CDR3 is 17 amino acids. Germline V lookup: CDR1 LGHNA, CDR2 YSLEER. CDR3 sequence: CASSQSLILRATEKLFF. The CDR3 nucleotides are TGCGCCAGCAGCCAATCCCTTATATTAAGAGCTACTGAAAAACTGTTTTTT.

The chain employs TRBV19 and TRBJ1-5; no definite D call. The CDR3 has 14 amino acids. Germline V gene sequence: CDR1 LNHDA, CDR2 SQIVND (reference sequence). The V end was cut by 1 base, the J end by 4 bases, with 8 bases between. CDR3 residues: CASSIVAVNQPQHF. The CDR3 nucleotides are TGTGCCAGTAGTATAGTGGCAGTTAATCAGCCCCAGCATTTT.

The chain couples TRBV6-1 to TRBJ2-7; 8 bases map to TRBD2. With V trimmed by 0 bases and J by 2 bases, 6 bases remained unmatched. The CDR3 is made up of 16 amino acids. Germline CDR1 is MNHNS and CDR2 is SASEGT. DNA for the CDR3: TGTGCCAGCAGTGAAGCGCGGGGGGCCGGCCCCTACGAGCAGTACGTC. This sequence encodes CASSEARGAGPYEQYV.

This clonotype was observed a handful of times. The chain combines TRBV20-1 with TRBJ2-2; D call uncertain. Germline V lookup: CDR1 DFQATT, CDR2 SNEGSKA (reference sequence). Trimming pared 3 bases from V and 0 bases from J, leaving 20 bases between. The CDR3 sequence is 18 residues long. CDR3 protein: CSASPRLEKTSNTGELFF. The CDR3 coding sequence is TGCAGTGCTAGTCCTCGGCTAGAGAAAACATCGAACACCGGGGAGCTGTTTTTT.

The V call is TRBV9, the J call TRBJ2-2; TRBD1 agrees at 10 bases. Trimming took 3 bases from V and 4 from J; bases not matched to a gene: 6. Germline V lookup: CDR1 SGDLS, CDR2 YYNGEE. The CDR3 totals 16 residues. The CDR3 here is CASSAPGQGSTGELFF. CDR3 DNA: TGTGCCAGCAGCGCCCCGGGACAGGGGTCCACCGGGGAGCTGTTTTTT. The whole variable domain, filled in from reference TRBV9 and TRBJ2-2, reads DSGVTQTPKHLITATGQRVTLRCSPRSGDLSVYWYQQSLDQGLQFLIQYYNGEERAKGNILERFSAQQFPDLHSELNLSSLELGDSALYFCASSAPGQGSTGELFFGEGSRLTVL.

The CDR3 loop is CASSPPQGSYNEQFF. The CDR3, as DNA: TGTGCCAGCAGCCCCCCTCAGGGGTCCTACAATGAGCAGTTCTTC. V is TRBV6-2 or TRBV6-3 and J is TRBJ2-1; a weak D match, TRBD1 (6 bases). Per germline, CDR1 MNHEY and CDR2 SVGEGT. V lost 6 bases and J lost 1, with 13 bases in between. The CDR3 has 15 amino acids.

The chain joins TRBV20-1 to TRBJ1-2; TRBD1 agrees at 7 bases. Looked up from germline, CDR1 is DFQATT and CDR2 is SNEGSKA (reference sequence). Trimming removed 2 bases from V and 1 base from J; junction bases left unmatched: 7. CDR3 length: 15 amino acids. The CDR3 loop reads CSARNRQGLNYGYTF. CDR3 bases: TGCAGTGCTAGAAACCGACAGGGACTTAACTATGGCTACACCTTC.

V gene TRBV4-1 combines with J gene TRBJ2-5, with TRBD2 matching 11 bases. J lost 2 bases, V lost 1 base, and 15 bases had no gene match. Germline V gene data show CDR1 as MGHRA and CDR2 as YSYEKL. The CDR3 is 20 residues long. In DNA form, the CDR3 reads TGCGCCAGCAGCCAAGTGTCGAGCGAGACTAGCGGGGACACACAAGAGACCCAGTACTTC. This sequence encodes CASSQVSSETSGDTQETQYF.

Here the CDR3 DNA reads TGCAGCGTTGAAAAACAGCTCCAAGAGACCCAGTACTTC. It yields the protein CSVEKQLQETQYF. The chain has TRBV29-1 and TRBJ2-5; D uncertain. Per the germline V gene, CDR1 is SQVTM and CDR2 is ANQGSEA. V shed 2 bases and J shed 1 base, with 8 bases lying between them. This CDR3 contains 13 residues.

The rearrangement uses TRBV4-1 and TRBJ2-2; D gene unclear. Between the trimmed V and J ends, which lost 1 base and 1 base, there was a span of 4 bases. Germline V CDR1 and CDR2: MGHRA, YSYEKL. The CDR3 contains 14 residues. The CDR3 region is CASSQAKNTGELFF. DNA of the CDR3: TGCGCCAGCAGCCAAGCTAAGAACACCGGGGAGCTGTTTTTT.

The rearrangement uses TRBV7-2 and TRBJ2-7; either TRBD1 or TRBD2 may supply D (5 bases each). This CDR3 contains 13 residues. Trimming shortened V by 3 bases and J by 6 bases, and 12 bases separated the two germline ends. Germline assignment: CDR1 SGHTA and CDR2 FQGNSA. The CDR3, as DNA: TGTGCCAGCAGCTTGAATGAGGGGCGCGAGCAGTACTTC. Its protein product is CASSLNEGREQYF. Looking up the rest from reference TRBV7-2 and TRBJ2-7 gives the full variable domain: GAGVSQSPSNKVTEKGKDVELRCDPISGHTALYWYRQSLGQGLEFLIYFQGNSAPDKSGLPSDRFSAERTGGSVSTLTIQRTQQEDSAVYLCASSLNEGREQYFGPGTRLTVT.

This clonotype was seen a handful of times. This chain connects TRBV2 to TRBJ1-1; TRBD1 is a possible D gene (6 bases). Germline assignment: CDR1 SNHLY and CDR2 FYNNEI. Trimming shortened V by 6 bases and J by 5 bases, and 19 bases separated the two germline ends. This CDR3 comprises 15 residues. CDR3 nucleotides: TGTGCCAGCAGGAGGGACACAGGGTTCTCGACTGAAGCTTTCTTT. It is translated as CASRRDTGFSTEAFF.

This clonotype was counted a few times. This chain uses TRBV2 with TRBJ1-5; D remains unclear. The CDR3 loop spans 14 amino acids. V was clipped by 3 bases and J by 0 bases, with 6 bases between them. CDR1 SNHLY and CDR2 FYNNEI come from the germline V gene. CDR3 in DNA: TGTGCCAGCAGTGAGAGGGATAGCAATCAGCCCCAGCATTTT. Residues: CASSERDSNQPQHF. The full variable domain, with the rest looked up from reference TRBV2 and TRBJ1-5, is EPEVTQTPSHQVTQMGQEVILRCVPISNHLYFYWYRQILGQKVEFLVSFYNNEISEKSEIFDDQFSVERPDGSNFTLKIRSTKLEDSAMYFCASSERDSNQPQHFGDGTRLSIL.

This clonotype was seen more than once but under ten times. The chain combines TRBV20-1 with TRBJ1-1, with D possibly being TRBD1 (5 bases). Deletions cut 2 bases from V and 7 bases from J, with 14 bases between. There are 13 residues in the CDR3. Germline values: CDR1 DFQATT, CDR2 SNEGSKA (reference sequence). CDR3 residues: CSARPLGGVEAFF. Here the CDR3 DNA reads TGCAGTGCTAGACCCTTGGGGGGGGTTGAAGCTTTCTTT.

CDR3 nucleotide sequence: TGTGCCAGCAGTCCCGACGCGGGACGGATGAACACTGAAGCTTTCTTT. As protein: CASSPDAGRMNTEAFF. The V gene is TRBV6-2 or TRBV6-3, the J gene TRBJ1-1; a possible D gene is TRBD1 (5 bases). CDR1 and CDR2 (germline): MNHEY, SVGEGT. The V and J ends lost 5 bases and 0 bases respectively, with 16 bases between them. This CDR3 region has 16 residues.

This clonotype showed up just a few times. The rearrangement links TRBV5-1 to TRBJ2-3; 14 nucleotides agree with TRBD2. The V and J ends lost 5 bases and 6 bases, in that order; junction bases with no gene match: 2. Germline CDR1 reads SGHRS; CDR2 reads YFSETQ. This CDR3 region has 14 residues. The CDR3 reads CASRTSGGGDTQYF. CDR3 DNA sequence: TGCGCCAGCAGGACTAGCGGGGGGGGCGATACGCAGTATTTT.

This clonotype has only a few counts. The rearrangement joins TRBV5-1 to TRBJ2-6, with D unclear. Trimming removed 6 bases at V and 0 bases at J, with 10 bases between. Germline V gene data show CDR1 as SGHRS and CDR2 as YFSETQ. CDR3 size: 15 residues. CDR3 sequence: CASTRTPSGANVLTF. The CDR3 DNA reads as TGCGCCAGCACCCGAACCCCCTCTGGGGCCAACGTCCTGACTTTC. Based on the CDR3 plus reference TRBV5-1 and TRBJ2-6, the full variable domain is KAGVTQTPRYLIKTRGQQVTLSCSPISGHRSVSWYQQTPGQGLQFLFEYFSETQRNKGNFPGRFSGRQFSNSRSEMNVSTLELGDSALYLCASTRTPSGANVLTFGAGSRLTVL.

This clonotype was seen only a few times. This chain joins TRBV7-9 and TRBJ2-2, with TRBD2 matching over 9 bases. CDR1 is SEHNR and CDR2 is FQNEAQ in the germline V gene (reference sequence). The CDR3 totals 15 residues. V shed 7 bases and J 6 bases; nucleotides not matched to a gene: 9. The DNA for the CDR3 is TGTGCCAGCACCGTTGGCGGGGGGGCCGCCGGGGAGCTGTTTTTT. Translation: CASTVGGGAAGELFF. Variable domain in full (rest from reference TRBV7-9 and TRBJ2-2): DTGVSQNPRHKITKRGQNVTFRCDPISEHNRLYWYRQTLGQGPEFLTYFQNEAQLEKSRLLSDRFSAERPKGSFSTLEIQRTEQGDSAMYLCASTVGGGAAGELFFGEGSRLTVL.

This clonotype showed up just a few times. The chain couples TRBV29-1 to TRBJ1-2; maybe TRBD1 (6 bases). Per the germline V gene, CDR1 is SQVTM and CDR2 is ANQGSEA. The V end was cut by 6 bases, the J end by 4 bases, with 15 bases between. There are 13 residues in the CDR3. CDR3 coding DNA: TGCAGCGTCGGGATGGGGGGGCGCTATGGCTACACCTTC. This gives the protein CSVGMGGRYGYTF.

This clonotype turned up a few times. The chain links TRBV5-6 to TRBJ2-3; the D gene is possibly TRBD1 (6 bases). Germline loops: CDR1 SGHDT, CDR2 YYEEEE. V shed 0 bases and J shed 2 bases, with 7 bases lying between them. CDR3 length equals 14 residues. CDR3 protein: CASSLDRDTDTQYF. The CDR3 DNA sequence: TGTGCCAGCAGCTTGGACAGGGACACAGATACGCAGTATTTT.

This clonotype has a handful of counts. The J gene is TRBJ2-3, the V gene TRBV29-1; D is unclear. The CDR3 contains 10 residues. Trimming stripped 5 bases from V and 5 bases from J, with 5 bases between. From germline, CDR1 is SQVTM and CDR2 ANQGSEA. The CDR3 spells CSVIEDTQYF. The CDR3 DNA is TGCAGCGTTATTGAAGATACGCAGTATTTT.

There are a few counts of this clonotype. This chain connects TRBV24-1 to TRBJ1-2; D call uncertain. Trimming left V 12 bases short and J 5 bases short, with 9 bases between. The length of the CDR3 is 10 residues. Germline V gene lookup returns CDR1 KGHDR and CDR2 SFDVKD. The CDR3: CASARYGYTF. DNA for the CDR3: TGTGCCTCGGCGAGGTATGGCTACACCTTC.

In its sample, this clonotype was seen once. This chain joins TRBV30 and TRBJ2-7; D ambiguous. V lost 2 bases and J 5 bases, leaving 4 bases between the germline ends. CDR1 is GTSNPN and CDR2 is SVGIG in the germline V gene (reference sequence). This CDR3 is 10 amino acids long. The CDR3 reads CAWSTNEQYF. The CDR3 region has the DNA TGTGCCTGGAGTACAAACGAGCAGTACTTC.

The sample holds a few counts of this clonotype. This chain links TRBV21-1 with TRBJ2-1. TRBV21-1 is marked as a pseudogene. This CDR3 comprises 14 residues. CDR3 protein: CASSKGWVANEQFF. The DNA for the CDR3 is TGTGCCAGCAGCAAAGGGTGGGTTGCCAATGAGCAGTTCTTC.

By frequency in the sample, this clonotype is medium-sized (0.01 to 0.1%). The rearrangement uses TRBV20-1 and TRBJ2-1; no clear D gene. The CDR3 has 15 residues. The germline V and J ends were trimmed by 0 bases and 0 bases, with 9 bases remaining between them. In germline, CDR1 is DFQATT, CDR2 SNEGSKA (reference sequence). The chain's CDR3 is CSARDLTTSYNEQFF. The DNA for the CDR3 is TGCAGTGCTAGAGATTTGACCACCTCCTACAATGAGCAGTTCTTC.